The clone carrying this TCR beta chain was picked up one time. The antigen remains undetermined. The data were obtained in a study of Ad26.COV2.S vaccination and SARS-CoV-2 variants. Regarding treatment: about 20 received Ad26.COV2.S at low or high dose, single or two shots; 5 received placebo; per-sample allocation not given. Repertoires come from day 63 after the first vaccine or placebo injection. Donation was by an adult aged 18-55 years who was in Boston. Sequenced by immunoSEQ multiplex PCR; TCRdb stores in-frame clones only, minus some. The data contain about 330,000 clones, roughly 90% of them seen just once; the ten biggest clones take up approximately 5.8%. Study results and caveats: Those who received the vaccine showed greater spike-specific TCR breadth than those given placebo.

The material was peripheral blood, obtained in a trial of Ad26.COV2.S vaccine versus placebo. The receptor was isolated from a person aged 18 to 59 who received the Ad26.COV2.S COVID-19 vaccine or a placebo.

CDR3 protein: CASSFQGGNTEAFF. The CDR3, as DNA: TGTGCCAGTAGCTTCCAGGGGGGGAACACTGAAGCTTTCTTT. The chain is built from TRBV19 and TRBJ1-1; 7 bases are a match to TRBD1. The germline gives CDR1 LNHDA, CDR2 SQIVND (reference sequence). This CDR3 has 14 amino acids. With 6 bases clipped from V and 1 base from J, the junction kept 5 bases outside the gene matches.